Sequencing of this T cell receptor beta chain was carried out in a study of T cells in tuberculosis. Study-wide background: This South African cohort compared adolescents with or without latent tuberculosis against adults with active tuberculosis.

Sequencing was performed with immunoSEQ multiplex PCR; in TCRdb, only in-frame clones are kept and a portion is missing. This sample carries roughly 30,000 clones, roughly nine tenths of them seen once, and the ten largest clones take 2.2%. The germline V and J ends were trimmed by 4 bases and 4 bases, with 11 bases remaining between them. The CDR3 has 14 residues. Germline loops: CDR1 MDHEN, CDR2 SYDVKM. The V and J genes are TRBV28 and TRBJ1-5; unclear D gene. The sequence was collected from a donor aged 10-30 years with latent tuberculosis or without tuberculosis infection. The material sequenced was PBMCs. The chain's CDR3 is CASSSGILNQPQHF. DNA of the CDR3: TGTGCCAGCAGTTCAGGAATCTTAAATCAGCCCCAGCATTTT.